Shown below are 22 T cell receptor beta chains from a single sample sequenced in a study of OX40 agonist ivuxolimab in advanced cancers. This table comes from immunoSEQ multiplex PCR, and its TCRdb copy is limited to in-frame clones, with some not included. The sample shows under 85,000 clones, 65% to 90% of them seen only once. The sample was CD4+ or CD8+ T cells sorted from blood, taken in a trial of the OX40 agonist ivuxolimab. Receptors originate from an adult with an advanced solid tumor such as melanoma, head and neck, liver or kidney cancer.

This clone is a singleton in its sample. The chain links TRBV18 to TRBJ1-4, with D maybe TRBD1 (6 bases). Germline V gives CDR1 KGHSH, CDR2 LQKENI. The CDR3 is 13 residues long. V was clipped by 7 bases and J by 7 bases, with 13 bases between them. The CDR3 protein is CASWGLSAEKLFF. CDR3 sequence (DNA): TGTGCCAGCTGGGGGCTATCGGCTGAAAAACTGTTTTTT.

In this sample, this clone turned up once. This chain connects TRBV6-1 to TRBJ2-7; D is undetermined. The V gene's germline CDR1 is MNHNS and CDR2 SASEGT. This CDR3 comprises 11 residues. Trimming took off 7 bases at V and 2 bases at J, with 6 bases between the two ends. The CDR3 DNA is TGTGCCAGCACAGTCGCCTACGAGCAGTACTTC. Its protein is CASTVAYEQYF.

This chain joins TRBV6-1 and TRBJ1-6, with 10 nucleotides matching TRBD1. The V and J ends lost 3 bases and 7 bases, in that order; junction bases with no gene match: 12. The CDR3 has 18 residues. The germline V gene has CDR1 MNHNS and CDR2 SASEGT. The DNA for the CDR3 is TGTGCCAGCAGTGAGTTCGTGGAAGGGGGACAGGGGAATTCACCCCTCCACTTT. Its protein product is CASSEFVEGGQGNSPLHF.

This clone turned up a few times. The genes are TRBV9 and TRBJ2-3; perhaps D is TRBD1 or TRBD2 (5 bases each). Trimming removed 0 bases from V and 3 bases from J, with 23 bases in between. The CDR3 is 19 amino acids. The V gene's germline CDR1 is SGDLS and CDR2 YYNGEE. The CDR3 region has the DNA TGTGCCAGCAGCGTAGGTTATCGGGGTGGGACGGGAAGTACAGATACGCAGTATTTT. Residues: CASSVGYRGGTGSTDTQYF.

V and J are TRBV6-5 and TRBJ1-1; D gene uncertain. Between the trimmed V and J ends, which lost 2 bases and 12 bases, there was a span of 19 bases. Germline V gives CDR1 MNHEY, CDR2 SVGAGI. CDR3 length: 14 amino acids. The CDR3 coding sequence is TGTGCCAGCAGTTACCTTGGAGACGTAGCCAAAACTTTCTTT. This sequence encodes CASSYLGDVAKTFF.

CDR3 in DNA: TGTGCCAGCAGTTCTTCCACAGATACGCAGTATTTT. This encodes CASSSSTDTQYF. The chain carries TRBV6-6 and TRBJ2-3; D is unresolved. Germline V gene lookup returns CDR1 MNHNY and CDR2 SVGAGI (reference sequence). CDR3 length: 12 residues. The V end lost 4 bases, the J end lost 2 bases, and 4 bases lay between the germline ends.

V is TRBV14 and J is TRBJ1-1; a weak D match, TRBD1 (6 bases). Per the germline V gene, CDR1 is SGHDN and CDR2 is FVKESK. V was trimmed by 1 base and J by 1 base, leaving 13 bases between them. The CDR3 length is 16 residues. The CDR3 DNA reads TGTGCCAGCAGCCAAGTTCTCGACAGGCGGAACACTGAAGCTTTCTTT. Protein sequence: CASSQVLDRRNTEAFF. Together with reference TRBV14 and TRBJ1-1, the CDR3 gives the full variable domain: EAGVTQFPSHSVIEKGQTVTLRCDPISGHDNLYWYRRVMGKEIKFLLHFVKESKQDESGMPNNRFLAERTGGTYSTLKVQPAELEDSGVYFCASSQVLDRRNTEAFFGQGTRLTVV.

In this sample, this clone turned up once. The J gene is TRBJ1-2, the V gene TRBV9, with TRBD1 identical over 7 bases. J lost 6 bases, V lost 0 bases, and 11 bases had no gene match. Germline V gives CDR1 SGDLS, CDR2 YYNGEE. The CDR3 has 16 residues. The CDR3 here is CASSVEAGGHYDGYTF. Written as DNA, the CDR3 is TGTGCCAGCAGCGTAGAGGCAGGGGGGCACTATGATGGCTACACCTTC.

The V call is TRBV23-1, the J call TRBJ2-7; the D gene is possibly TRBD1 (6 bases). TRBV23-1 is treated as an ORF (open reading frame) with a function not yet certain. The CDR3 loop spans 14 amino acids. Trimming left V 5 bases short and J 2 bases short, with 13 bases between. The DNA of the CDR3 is TGCGCCAGCAGTGCCGACAGGCCGGCCTACGAGCAGTACTTC. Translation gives CASSADRPAYEQYF.

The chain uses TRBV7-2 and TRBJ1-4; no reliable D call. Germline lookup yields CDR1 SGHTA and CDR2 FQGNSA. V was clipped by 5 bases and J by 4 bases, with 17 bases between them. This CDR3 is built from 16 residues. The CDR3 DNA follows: TGTGCCAGCAGCCTGTATTCAGGAATATTTAATGAAAAACTGTTTTTT. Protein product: CASSLYSGIFNEKLFF.

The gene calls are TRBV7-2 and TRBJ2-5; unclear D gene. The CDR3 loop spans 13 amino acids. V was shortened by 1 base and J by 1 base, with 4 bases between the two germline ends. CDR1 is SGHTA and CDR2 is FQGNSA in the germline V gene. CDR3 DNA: TGTGCCAGCAGCTTAGTTTTCCAAGAGACCCAGTACTTC. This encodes CASSLVFQETQYF. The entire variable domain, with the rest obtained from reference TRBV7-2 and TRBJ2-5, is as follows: GAGVSQSPSNKVTEKGKDVELRCDPISGHTALYWYRQSLGQGLEFLIYFQGNSAPDKSGLPSDRFSAERTGGSVSTLTIQRTQQEDSAVYLCASSLVFQETQYFGPGTRLLVL.

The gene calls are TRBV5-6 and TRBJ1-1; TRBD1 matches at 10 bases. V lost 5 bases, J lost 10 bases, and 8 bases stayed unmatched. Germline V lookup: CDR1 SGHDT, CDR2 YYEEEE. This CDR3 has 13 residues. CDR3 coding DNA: TGTGCCAGCAGAAGACAGGGGGCGATAGTAGCTTTCTTT. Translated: CASRRQGAIVAFF.

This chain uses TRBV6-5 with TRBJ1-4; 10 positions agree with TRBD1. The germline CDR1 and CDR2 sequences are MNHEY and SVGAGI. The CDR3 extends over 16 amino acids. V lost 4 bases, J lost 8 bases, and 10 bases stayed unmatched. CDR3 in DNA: TGTGCCAGCAGTTCCGCTACGGGACAGGGGAACGAAAAACTGTTTTTT. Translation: CASSSATGQGNEKLFF.

In nucleotides, the CDR3 is TGTGCCAGCAGCCACCGGGGTGGACTCCAAGAGACCCAGTACTTC. It specifies CASSHRGGLQETQYF. This sequence joins TRBV7-9 and TRBJ2-5; possibly TRBD2 for D (5 bases). This CDR3 is 15 amino acids long. Trimming left V 5 bases short and J 1 base short, with 14 bases between. From germline, CDR1 is SEHNR and CDR2 FQNEAQ (reference sequence).

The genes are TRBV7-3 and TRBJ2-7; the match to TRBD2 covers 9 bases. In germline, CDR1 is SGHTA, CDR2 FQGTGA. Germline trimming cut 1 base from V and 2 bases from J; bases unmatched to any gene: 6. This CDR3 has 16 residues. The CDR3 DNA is TGTGCCAGCAGCTTAAGTTCGGCGGGAGGGCCCTACGAGCAGTACTTC. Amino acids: CASSLSSAGGPYEQYF.

CDR3 in amino acids: CASSGPGGIAEAFF. The CDR3 DNA reads as TGTGCCAGCAGTGGTCCCGGGGGGATCGCTGAAGCTTTCTTT. J is TRBJ1-1 and V is TRBV6-6; the D gene is possibly TRBD1 (5 bases). CDR1 is MNHNY, CDR2 SVGAGI, per germline (reference sequence). Trimming stripped 5 bases from V and 6 bases from J, with 16 bases between. CDR3 length: 14 amino acids.

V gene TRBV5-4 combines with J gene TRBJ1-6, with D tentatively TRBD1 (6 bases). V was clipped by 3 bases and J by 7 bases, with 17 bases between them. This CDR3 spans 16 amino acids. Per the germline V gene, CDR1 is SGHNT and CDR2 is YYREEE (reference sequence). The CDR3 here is CASSSARTDGNSPLHF. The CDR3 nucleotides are TGTGCCAGCAGCTCCGCAAGGACAGACGGAAATTCACCCCTCCACTTT.

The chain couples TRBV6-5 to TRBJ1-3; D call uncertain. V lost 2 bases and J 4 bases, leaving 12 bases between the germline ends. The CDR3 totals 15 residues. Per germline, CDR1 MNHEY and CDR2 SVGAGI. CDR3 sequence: CASSYGQSRGNTIYF. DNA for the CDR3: TGTGCCAGCAGTTACGGGCAGTCAAGAGGAAACACCATATATTTT.

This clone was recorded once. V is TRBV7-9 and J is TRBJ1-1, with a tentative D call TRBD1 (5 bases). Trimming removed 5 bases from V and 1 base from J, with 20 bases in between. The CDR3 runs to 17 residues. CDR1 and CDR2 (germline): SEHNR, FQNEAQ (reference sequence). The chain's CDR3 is CASSREEWSRGNTEAFF. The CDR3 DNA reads TGTGCCAGCAGCAGGGAGGAATGGTCAAGGGGGAACACTGAAGCTTTCTTT.

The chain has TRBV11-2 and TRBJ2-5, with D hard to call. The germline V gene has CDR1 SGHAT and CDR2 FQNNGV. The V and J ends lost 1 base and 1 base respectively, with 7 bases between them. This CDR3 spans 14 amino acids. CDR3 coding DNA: TGTGCCAGCAGCTTAGGGGCAATCCAAGAGACCCAGTACTTC. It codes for CASSLGAIQETQYF.

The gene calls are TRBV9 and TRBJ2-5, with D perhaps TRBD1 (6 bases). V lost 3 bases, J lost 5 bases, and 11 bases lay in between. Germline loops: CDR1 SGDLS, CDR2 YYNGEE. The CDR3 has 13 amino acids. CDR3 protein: CASSEQGWETQYF. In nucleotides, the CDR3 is TGTGCCAGCAGCGAACAGGGCTGGGAGACCCAGTACTTC. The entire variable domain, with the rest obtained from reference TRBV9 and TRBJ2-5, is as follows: DSGVTQTPKHLITATGQRVTLRCSPRSGDLSVYWYQQSLDQGLQFLIQYYNGEERAKGNILERFSAQQFPDLHSELNLSSLELGDSALYFCASSEQGWETQYFGPGTRLLVL.

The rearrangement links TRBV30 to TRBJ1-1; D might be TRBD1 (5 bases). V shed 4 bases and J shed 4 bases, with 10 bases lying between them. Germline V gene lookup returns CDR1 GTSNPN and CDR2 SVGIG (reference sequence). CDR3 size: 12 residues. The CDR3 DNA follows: TGTGCCTGGAATTGGGGGTCCACTGAAGCTTTCTTT. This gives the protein CAWNWGSTEAFF.